Each of the 26 T cell receptor beta chains below was sequenced from the same sample in a study of regulatory T cells in long-lasting Graves disease. The TCR beta library used iRepertoire HTBI primers with Arm-PCR amplification of CDR3. TCRdb re-called the multiplex PCR reads with MiXCR, one entry per CDR3 protein. The sample shows a few hundred thousand distinct CDR3 sequences, roughly a fifth of them seen only once. The time point: persistent/refractory GD, antithyroid drugs over 5 years with positive TRAb. There was RNA extracted from PBMCs, and the TCR library was made from it. The sample was peripheral blood mononuclear cells (PBMCs), taken when the disease was refractory, from a patient treated with antithyroid drugs. The source of these receptors is a female donor with Graves disease.

This clonotype has a count of ten or more. The chain carries TRBV27 and TRBJ1-1; D might be TRBD1 (5 bases). The V end was cut by 1 base, the J end by 1 base, with 13 bases between. The CDR3 is 16 amino acids. In germline, CDR1 is MNHEY, CDR2 SMNVEV (reference sequence). The CDR3 DNA reads as TGTGCCAGCAGTTTATACCCGGGGGGGGGGAACACTGAAGCTTTCTTT. It yields the protein CASSLYPGGGNTEAFF.

About this clonotype itself: A much larger clonotype is one base distant, so this may be a read error. The genes are TRBV12-3 or TRBV12-4 and TRBJ2-5; the D gene is possibly TRBD2 (5 bases). The CDR3 contains 14 residues. Trimming left V 5 bases short and J 6 bases short, with 16 bases between. CDR3 amino acids: CASSLSSGWKTQYF. Here the CDR3 DNA reads TGTGCCAGCAGTCTAAGCAGCGGTTGGAAGACCCAGTACTTC.

This clonotype was observed at least ten times. In DNA, the CDR3 is TGTGCCAGCAGTCCCCAGGGGTGGGGGCAGGAAAAACTGTTTTTT. It codes for CASSPQGWGQEKLFF. This sequence joins TRBV27 and TRBJ1-4, with D tentatively TRBD1 (6 bases). The ends were cut back, 5 bases at V and 8 bases at J, with 18 bases in the middle. This CDR3 is 15 amino acids long. The germline V gene has CDR1 MNHEY and CDR2 SMNVEV (reference sequence).

The chain couples TRBV4-3 to TRBJ2-7; 7 nucleotides align to TRBD1. Germline lookup yields CDR1 LGHNA and CDR2 YSLEER. V trimming: 4 bases; J trimming: 5 bases; junction bases outside the gene matches: 8. The CDR3 contains 14 residues. DNA for the CDR3: TGCGCCAGCAGCCTACAAGGGACAGCGGACGAGCAGTACTTC. Residues: CASSLQGTADEQYF.

With regard to this clonotype: The missing conserved phenylalanine or tryptophan at the end of this CDR3 makes a read error likely. The chain's CDR3 is CASSTGTAREGNQPQHL. CDR3 DNA sequence: TGTGCCAGTAGTACGGGGACGGCCCGGGAGGGCAATCAGCCCCAGCATCTT. The rearrangement links TRBV19 to TRBJ1-5; possible D gene TRBD1, 5 bases. The length of the CDR3 is 17 residues. Germline loops: CDR1 LNHDA, CDR2 SQIVND (reference sequence). The V end was cut by 4 bases, the J end by 2 bases, with 18 bases between.

V usage is TRBV6-1 and J usage is TRBJ1-4; D uncertain. Trimming shortened V by 8 bases and J by 5 bases, and 18 bases separated the two germline ends. The CDR3 spans 15 residues. Germline V gene sequence: CDR1 MNHNS, CDR2 SASEGT. The CDR3 DNA reads as TGTGCCAGCGGTCCCTCCGGAACCTCCAATGAAAAACTGTTTTTT. Translating gives CASGPSGTSNEKLFF.

This chain connects TRBV7-2 to TRBJ2-1, with 8 positions matching TRBD2. Unmatched junction bases numbered 11, after V lost 4 bases and J lost 9 bases. CDR3 length equals 15 residues. Germline CDR1 reads SGHTA; CDR2 reads FQGNSA. The CDR3 spells CASSWGGAGAGEQFF. In DNA, the CDR3 is TGTGCCAGCAGCTGGGGAGGAGCGGGGGCGGGTGAGCAGTTCTTC.

This clonotype was counted at least ten times. CDR3 nucleotide sequence: TGTGCCAGCGGTGGTCAATTGGGAGAAAAACTGTTTTTT. Translated: CASGGQLGEKLFF. The chain uses TRBV28 and TRBJ1-4; D gene ambiguous. Trimming shortened V by 8 bases and J by 8 bases, and 15 bases separated the two germline ends. Germline V gives CDR1 MDHEN, CDR2 SYDVKM. CDR3 length: 13 amino acids.

This sequence joins TRBV9 and TRBJ1-2, with a weak D call TRBD1 (6 bases). CDR1 SGDLS and CDR2 YYNGEE come from the germline V gene. CDR3 length: 14 amino acids. V was pared by 4 bases and J by 4 bases, with 14 bases between. Written as DNA, the CDR3 is TGTGCCAGCAGCCGGAAAGGGGGGGGCTATGGCTACACCTTC. Amino acids: CASSRKGGGYGYTF.

This clonotype was observed many times. The V gene is TRBV4-3, the J gene TRBJ1-4; D remains ambiguous. Germline assignment: CDR1 LGHNA and CDR2 YSLEER. V was cut by 0 bases and J by 8 bases, with 19 bases left in between. The CDR3 spans 17 residues. CDR3 DNA: TGCGCCAGCAGCCAAGATTGGGCCCCAGGCCGAGGGGAAAAACTGTTTTTT. As protein: CASSQDWAPGRGEKLFF.

This clonotype was detected ten times or more. The chain's CDR3 is CASSSETLAKNIQYF. Written as DNA, the CDR3 is TGTGCCAGCAGTTCAGAAACTTTAGCCAAAAACATTCAGTACTTC. The chain is built from TRBV28 and TRBJ2-4; D is unclear. V was clipped by 4 bases and J by 0 bases, with 10 bases between them. Germline loops: CDR1 MDHEN, CDR2 SYDVKM. This CDR3 spans 15 amino acids.

This clonotype was seen ten or more times. In nucleotides, the CDR3 is TGTGCCAGCAGTTTAAGGAACAGGGGGACACCCCTCCACTTT. The encoded protein is CASSLRNRGTPLHF. The genes are TRBV28 and TRBJ1-6; TRBD1 aligns across 8 bases. The CDR3 consists of 14 residues. Trimming removed 2 bases from V and 11 bases from J; junction bases left unmatched: 5. Germline CDR1 MDHEN, CDR2 SYDVKM.

This clonotype was observed a handful of times. The rearrangement links TRBV7-8 to TRBJ1-6, with D possibly TRBD1 on 5 matching bases. The CDR3 is made up of 15 amino acids. Trimming took off 1 base at V and 7 bases at J, with 11 bases between the two ends. Germline V gene data show CDR1 as SGHVS and CDR2 as FQNEAQ. DNA of the CDR3: TGTGCCAGCAGCTTAGGGCTCGGGGGGAATTCACCCCTCCACTTT. Translation gives CASSLGLGGNSPLHF.

The chain links TRBV7-9 to TRBJ2-7; D may correspond to TRBD1 or TRBD2 (7 bases each). This CDR3 contains 15 residues. The V gene lost 1 base and the J gene lost 5 bases, with 15 bases spanning the gap. Germline CDR1 SEHNR, CDR2 FQNEAQ (reference sequence). The CDR3 here is CASSLGDSGGDEQYF. The CDR3 nucleotides read TGTGCCAGCAGCTTAGGAGACTCAGGGGGGGACGAGCAGTACTTC. The full variable domain, rest sourced from reference TRBV7-9 and TRBJ2-7, is DTGVSQNPRHKITKRGQNVTFRCDPISEHNRLYWYRQTLGQGPEFLTYFQNEAQLEKSRLLSDRFSAERPKGSFSTLEIQRTEQGDSAMYLCASSLGDSGGDEQYFGPGTRLTVT.

This clonotype was found many times. V gene TRBV5-1 combines with J gene TRBJ2-2, with TRBD2 as a possible D gene (6 bases). V shed 0 bases and J shed 0 bases, with 9 bases lying between them. This CDR3 is built from 16 residues. Germline V gene sequence: CDR1 SGHRS, CDR2 YFSETQ. CDR3 DNA: TGCGCCAGCAGCTTGGAAGGCGGGACGAACACCGGGGAGCTGTTTTTT. Translating gives CASSLEGGTNTGELFF. The entire variable domain, with the rest obtained from reference TRBV5-1 and TRBJ2-2, is as follows: KAGVTQTPRYLIKTRGQQVTLSCSPISGHRSVSWYQQTPGQGLQFLFEYFSETQRNKGNFPGRFSGRQFSNSRSEMNVSTLELGDSALYLCASSLEGGTNTGELFFGEGSRLTVL.

This clonotype has just a few counts. J is TRBJ2-1 and V is TRBV12-3 or TRBV12-4, with 9 nucleotides matching TRBD1. V lost 6 bases and J lost 4; bases outside the gene matches: 13. This CDR3 is 17 amino acids long. DNA for the CDR3: TGTGCCAGCAGAACAGGGGGCACCCCGGTCTTTTACAATGAGCAGTTCTTC. It codes for CASRTGGTPVFYNEQFF.

As to this clonotype: Being one base from a much bigger clone, this may be a read error. The V gene is TRBV6-1, the J gene TRBJ1-2; D is uncertain. V was shortened by 11 bases and J by 0 bases, with 16 bases between the two germline ends. Germline lookup yields CDR1 MNHNS and CDR2 SASEGT. CDR3 size: 14 residues. The CDR3 region is CALHVAGANYGYTF. Written as DNA, the CDR3 is TGTGCCCTCCACGTGGCAGGCGCTAACTATGGCTACACCTTC.

The V call is TRBV5-1, the J call TRBJ2-4, with TRBD1 identical over 9 bases. Per the germline V gene, CDR1 is SGHRS and CDR2 is YFSETQ. The CDR3 contains 18 residues. J was trimmed by 1 base and V by 6 bases; bases with no gene match: 14. CDR3 protein: CASKPGQGLSLAKNIQYF. For the CDR3, the DNA is TGCGCCAGCAAGCCGGGACAGGGATTGAGTCTGGCCAAAAACATTCAGTACTTC.

CDR3 in amino acids: CASSQVLAGDYEQYF. The CDR3 region has the DNA TGTGCCAGCAGCCAAGTCCTAGCGGGAGACTACGAGCAGTACTTC. The chain employs TRBV4-2 and TRBJ2-7; 10 bases are a match to TRBD2. The V gene's germline CDR1 is LGHNA and CDR2 YNFKEQ. V gave up 1 base and J gave up 3 bases; unmatched junction bases: 3. The CDR3 covers 15 residues.

This clonotype came up a few times. This rearrangement joins TRBV28 to TRBJ2-3; D may be TRBD2 (6 bases). Deletions cut 5 bases from V and 6 bases from J, with 12 bases between. The CDR3 consists of 13 residues. The V gene's germline CDR1 is MDHEN and CDR2 SYDVKM. The CDR3 region is CASSHPGVDTQYF. The CDR3 region has the DNA TGTGCCAGCAGTCACCCGGGAGTTGATACGCAGTATTTT. The full variable domain, in which reference TRBV28 and TRBJ2-3 provide the parts outside the CDR3, is DVKVTQSSRYLVKRTGEKVFLECVQDMDHENMFWYRQDPGLGLRLIYFSYDVKMKEKGDIPEGYSVSREKKERFSLILESASTNQTSMYLCASSHPGVDTQYFGPGTRLTVL.

The chain links TRBV7-9 to TRBJ2-2; 10 nucleotides agree with TRBD2. J gave up 4 bases and V 4 bases, and 15 bases lay outside the gene matches. The V gene's germline CDR1 is SEHNR and CDR2 FQNEAQ (reference sequence). The CDR3 has 19 residues. The CDR3 loop is CASSYPGAGGPEGTGELFF. Here the CDR3 DNA reads TGTGCCAGCAGCTACCCCGGAGCGGGAGGGCCAGAGGGCACCGGGGAGCTGTTTTTT.

The rearrangement joins TRBV7-9 to TRBJ1-1; no clear D. Looked up from germline, CDR1 is SEHNR and CDR2 is FQNEAQ (reference sequence). This CDR3 contains 17 residues. Trimming removed 7 bases from V and 0 bases from J, with 21 bases in between. The CDR3: CASIIDPRTGLNTEAFF. CDR3 sequence (DNA): TGTGCCAGCATCATCGACCCTCGAACGGGCCTGAACACTGAAGCTTTCTTT.

The V gene is TRBV18, the J gene TRBJ2-2; possibly TRBD2 for D (5 bases). V was trimmed by 3 bases and J by 7 bases, leaving 9 bases between them. The CDR3 length is 13 residues. From germline, CDR1 is KGHSH and CDR2 LQKENI. The CDR3 nucleotides read TGTGCCAGCTCACCGATGGGAGACGGGGAGCTGTTTTTT. It codes for CASSPMGDGELFF.

This clonotype was detected only a few times. The chain has TRBV7-9 and TRBJ2-4; 12 bases line up with TRBD1. Germline V gene data show CDR1 as SEHNR and CDR2 as FQNEAQ (reference sequence). Unmatched junction bases numbered 12, after V lost 5 bases and J lost 1 base. The CDR3 has 19 amino acids. In DNA form, the CDR3 reads TGTGCCAGCAGCCCTGGGACAGGGGGCATAAAGCTTGCCAAAAACATTCAGTACTTC. Translated: CASSPGTGGIKLAKNIQYF.

This clonotype was detected ten times or more. This chain links TRBV28 with TRBJ2-7, with D perhaps given as TRBD1 or TRBD2 (5 bases each). V lost 7 bases, J lost 1 base, and 11 bases lay in between. Germline values: CDR1 MDHEN, CDR2 SYDVKM. The CDR3 consists of 13 residues. The CDR3 reads CASMRGTSYEQYF. For the CDR3, the DNA is TGTGCCAGCATGAGGGGCACGTCCTACGAGCAGTACTTC.

The chain uses TRBV19 and TRBJ2-7, with D perhaps matching TRBD2 (6 bases). CDR1 and CDR2 (germline): LNHDA, SQIVND (reference sequence). The germline V and J ends were trimmed by 2 bases and 0 bases, with 17 bases remaining between them. The CDR3 sequence is 17 residues long. CDR3 in amino acids: CASSISAFGSFSYEQYF. DNA for the CDR3: TGTGCCAGTAGTATATCCGCGTTCGGGAGCTTCTCCTACGAGCAGTACTTC. The full variable domain, with the rest looked up from reference TRBV19 and TRBJ2-7, is DGGITQSPKYLFRKEGQNVTLSCEQNLNHDAMYWYRQDPGQGLRLIYYSQIVNDFQKGDIAEGYSVSREKKESFPLTVTSAQKNPTAFYLCASSISAFGSFSYEQYFGPGTRLTVT.